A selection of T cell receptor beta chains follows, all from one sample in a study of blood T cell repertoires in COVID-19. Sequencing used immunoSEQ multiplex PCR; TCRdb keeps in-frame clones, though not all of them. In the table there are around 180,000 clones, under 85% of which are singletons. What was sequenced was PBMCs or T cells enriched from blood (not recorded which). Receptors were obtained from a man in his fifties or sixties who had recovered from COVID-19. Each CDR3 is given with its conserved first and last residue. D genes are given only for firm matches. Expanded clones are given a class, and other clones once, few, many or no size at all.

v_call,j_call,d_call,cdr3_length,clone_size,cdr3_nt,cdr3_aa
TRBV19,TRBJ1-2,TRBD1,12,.,TGTGCCAGTAGCGACAGGGCTTATGGCTACACCTTC,CASSDRAYGYTF
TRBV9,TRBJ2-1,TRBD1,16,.,TGTGCCAGCAGCCCCGGACAGGGGTGGCCCTACAATGAGCAGTTCTTC,CASSPGQGWPYNEQFF
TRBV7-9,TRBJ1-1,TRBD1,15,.,TGTGCCAGCAGCTTAGTAGGGGGCCAATCGGTAGAAGCTTTCTTT,CASSLVGGQSVEAFF
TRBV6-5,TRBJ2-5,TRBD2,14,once,TGTGCCAGCGGACCAGCGGGGGGCGGGGAGACCCAGTACTTC,CASGPAGGGETQYF
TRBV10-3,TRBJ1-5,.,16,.,TGTGCCATCAGTGATTTATCGGGAGATAGCAATCAGCCCCAGCATTTT,CAISDLSGDSNQPQHF
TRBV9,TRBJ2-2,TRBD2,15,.,TGTGCCAGCAGCCCCGGGACTATAAACACCGGGGAGCTGTTTTTT,CASSPGTINTGELFF
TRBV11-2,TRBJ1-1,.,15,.,TGTGCCAGCAGCTTATTGCCAGGAAAGAACACTGAAGCTTTCTTT,CASSLLPGKNTEAFF
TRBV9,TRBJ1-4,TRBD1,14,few,TGTGCCAGCAACAAACAGGGGGCAGGTGAAAAACTGTTTTTT,CASNKQGAGEKLFF
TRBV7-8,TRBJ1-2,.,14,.,TGTGCCAGCAGCCTCTCCACAACTAACTATGGCTACACCTTC,CASSLSTTNYGYTF
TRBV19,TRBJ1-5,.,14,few,TGTGCCAGTAGTATTCCAGGCTTCCATCAGCCCCAGCATTTT,CASSIPGFHQPQHF